This T cell receptor (beta chain) emerged from a study of identical twins. Study-level points and caveats: Cross-sectional statistical analysis was relied on for the conclusions, without the same donors being followed. With beta out-of-frame sequences, excess sharing by twins was weaker. The more abundant beta clonotypes in cord blood had fewer insertions, and memory repertoires did not show this.

Via MiXCR, TCRdb re-called the 5' RACE reads, giving one row per CDR3 protein. The sample has 700,000 to 950,000 distinct CDR3 sequences, about 12% seen once. CDR1 is SNHLY and CDR2 is FYNNEI in the germline V gene. This CDR3 contains 13 residues. V was pared by 6 bases and J by 8 bases, with 16 bases between. This clonotype has more than one count but fewer than ten. Its matching antigen is unknown. These same records also appear under a second study, on yellow fever vaccine responses in identical twins.

The chain carries TRBV2 and TRBJ1-2, with no clear D. The specimen was PBMCs. The sequence came from a woman younger than 35 in good health. CDR3 loop: CASSVTEGDGYTF. The DNA of the CDR3 is TGTGCCAGCAGCGTAACTGAGGGCGACGGCTACACCTTC.